The sequence of this T cell receptor beta chain was determined in a study of cytomegalovirus exposure and HLA in healthy donors. A multiplex PCR was run with 60 Vbeta primers and 13 Jbeta primers. Method: immunoSEQ multiplex PCR; TCRdb's copy keeps in-frame clones and lacks some. The data hold some 140,000 clones, with over 65% observed a single time. The CDR3 loop spans 13 amino acids. V gave up 5 bases and J gave up 5 bases; unmatched junction bases: 8. Germline V lookup: CDR1 SQVTM, CDR2 ANQGSEA. Sequencing input: PBMCs. The rearrangement joins TRBV29-1 to TRBJ2-7, with 8 bases matching TRBD2. The clonotype was recovered from a man aged 45-65 years in good health and CMV-seronegative. The CDR3 protein is CSVIEAGANEQYF. CDR3 DNA: TGCAGCGTTATCGAAGCGGGAGCAAACGAGCAGTACTTC.